Sequencing of this T cell receptor beta chain was carried out in a study of T cell clones after liver transplantation. About this clone: The sample has other DNA sequences that encode this CDR3 too.

Libraries were prepared by immunoSEQ multiplex PCR; TCRdb keeps only in-frame clonotypes and omits some of them. The table includes roughly 62,000 clones, about 70% detected once. This clonotype was sampled from a human patient who received a liver transplant. Some T cells may have come from the graft donor. The specimen was CD4+ T cells from blood, collected at the roughly 15-month timepoint.

The CDR3 DNA follows: TGCAGCGGGGAGGAGGAGACCCAGTACTTC. Translation gives CSGEEETQYF. The chain carries TRBV29-1 and TRBJ2-5, with a possible D match to TRBD2 (6 bases). The ends were cut back, 7 bases at V and 5 bases at J, with 8 bases in the middle. From germline, CDR1 is SQVTM and CDR2 ANQGSEA. This CDR3 contains 10 residues.